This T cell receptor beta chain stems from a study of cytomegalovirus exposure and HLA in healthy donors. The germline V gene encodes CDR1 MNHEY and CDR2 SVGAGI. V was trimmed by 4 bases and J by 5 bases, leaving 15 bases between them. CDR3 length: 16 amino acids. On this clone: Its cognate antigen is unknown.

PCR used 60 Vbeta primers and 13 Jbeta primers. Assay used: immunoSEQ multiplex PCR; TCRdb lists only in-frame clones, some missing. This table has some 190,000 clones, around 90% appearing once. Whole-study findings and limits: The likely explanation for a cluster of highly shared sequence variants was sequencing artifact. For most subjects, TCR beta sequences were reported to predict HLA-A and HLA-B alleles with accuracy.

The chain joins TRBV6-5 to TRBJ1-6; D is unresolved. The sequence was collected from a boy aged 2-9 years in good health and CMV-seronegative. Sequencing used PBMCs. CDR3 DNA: TGTGCCAGCAGTTTGGACCCGACGGGGAATAATTCACCCCTCCACTTT. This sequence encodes CASSLDPTGNNSPLHF.